One and the same sample provided the 27 T cell receptor beta chains below, sequenced in a study of metastatic and nonmetastatic thyroid tumors. TCRdb re-clonotyped the PCR reads via MiXCR. The table has more than 25,000 clones, 10% to 12% seen once. Each patient came to thyroid surgery without any prior treatment (of any kind). Sequencing input: blood. Every receptor here comes from a female donor with papillary thyroid cancer or a benign thyroid nodule (not recorded which). Some clones in this sample may be carry-over from other donors' samples.

The chain couples TRBV6-2 or TRBV6-3 to TRBJ1-2; TRBD1 aligns across 9 bases. Trimming removed 7 bases from V and 12 bases from J; junction bases left unmatched: 15. Germline values: CDR1 MNHEY, CDR2 SVGEGT. The CDR3 has 14 amino acids. The CDR3 nucleotides read TGTGCCAGCATTGATCCGGGACAGGGTTATGGTGACACCTTC. It yields the protein CASIDPGQGYGDTF.

This clone was picked up many times. The rearrangement uses TRBV6-2 or TRBV6-3 and TRBJ2-4; possible D gene TRBD1, 5 bases. Germline loops: CDR1 MNHEY, CDR2 SVGEGT. CDR3 length: 13 residues. Trimming removed 6 bases from V and 5 bases from J, with 11 bases in between. The CDR3 here is CASRGPGQNIQYF. The DNA of the CDR3 is TGTGCCAGCAGGGGGCCCGGACAAAACATTCAGTACTTC.

This clone was observed many times. The chain has TRBV3-1 and TRBJ2-5, with D perhaps TRBD2 (5 bases). The ends were cut back, 4 bases at V and 5 bases at J, with 14 bases in the middle. The CDR3 contains 14 residues. CDR1 and CDR2 (germline): LGHDT, YNNKEL (reference sequence). In nucleotides, the CDR3 is TGTGCCAGCAGCCGGACTTTGAGGGATGAGACCCAGTACTTC. Translating gives CASSRTLRDETQYF.

At least ten counts were recorded for this clone. V is TRBV2 and J is TRBJ2-7; D is undetermined. Between the trimmed V and J ends, which lost 3 bases and 2 bases, there was a span of 17 bases. The CDR3 contains 16 residues. Germline assignment: CDR1 SNHLY and CDR2 FYNNEI. CDR3 nucleotide sequence: TGTGCCAGCAGTGACATAGGTAGGAGCATTCCCTACGAGCAGTACTTC. Encoded protein: CASSDIGRSIPYEQYF.

This clone was counted at least ten times. This chain joins TRBV24-1 and TRBJ1-1, with 7 bases that match TRBD1. V was pared by 2 bases and J by 4 bases, with 9 bases of the junction left unmatched. CDR3 length: 16 residues. The germline V gene encodes CDR1 KGHDR and CDR2 SFDVKD. Here the CDR3 reads CATSDSGQAPGTEAFF. Written as DNA, the CDR3 is TGTGCCACCAGTGATTCCGGACAGGCCCCGGGCACTGAAGCTTTCTTT.

This clone was detected ten times or more. This rearrangement joins TRBV5-8 to TRBJ2-1; 8 nucleotides line up with TRBD1. Germline CDR1 SGHTS, CDR2 YDEGEE. The ends lost 5 bases at V and 4 bases at J; junction bases unmatched: 8. This CDR3 contains 15 residues. CDR3 sequence reads: CASSSGTGYYNEQFF. DNA of the CDR3: TGTGCCAGCAGTTCCGGGACAGGATATTACAATGAGCAGTTCTTC.

The chain has TRBV11-2 and TRBJ2-1; D could derive from TRBD1 or TRBD2 (5 bases each). The germline V gene has CDR1 SGHAT and CDR2 FQNNGV. Trimming removed 1 base at V and 5 bases at J, with 21 bases between. CDR3 length equals 18 residues. The CDR3 region has the DNA TGTGCCAGCAGCTTAGGAGGGGCCCGGCGGGCCTGGAACAATGAGCAGTTCTTC. It is translated as CASSLGGARRAWNNEQFF.

Ten or more counts support this clone. The junction differs from germline at one of its ends, possibly a read error. J is TRBJ1-2 and V is TRBV11-2, with a possible D match to TRBD1 (6 bases). Looked up from germline, CDR1 is SGHAT and CDR2 is FQNNGV. The CDR3 extends over 18 amino acids. The CDR3 region is CANSLGATGTQGTYGYTF. CDR3 nucleotide sequence: TGTGCCAACAGCCTGGGGGCAACCGGGACACAAGGAACCTATGGCTACACCTTC.

Many counts were recorded for this clone. This chain uses TRBV3-1 with TRBJ2-5; TRBD2 aligns across 9 bases. CDR1 is LGHDT and CDR2 is YNNKEL in the germline V gene (reference sequence). With 6 bases clipped from V and 2 bases from J, the junction kept 13 bases outside the gene matches. This CDR3 contains 17 residues. DNA of the CDR3: TGTGCCAGCAGACAATCTTTGGGACTAGCTTATCAAGAGACCCAGTACTTC. The encoded protein is CASRQSLGLAYQETQYF.

The sample holds a few counts of this clone. A much bigger clone sits one base away, suggesting this may be a read error. As DNA, the CDR3 is TGTGCCAGCAGCTTAAAAGGCGGGGAGCTGCTTTTT. This translates into CASSLKGGELLF. This rearrangement joins TRBV7-8 to TRBJ2-2; D is perhaps TRBD2 (6 bases). The CDR3 is made up of 12 amino acids. CDR1 and CDR2 (germline): SGHVS, FQNEAQ.

This clone was recorded many times. The CDR3: CASIGLGGGGQNGNTIYF. Written as DNA, the CDR3 is TGTGCCAGCATAGGGCTGGGTGGCGGGGGGCAGAATGGAAACACCATATATTTT. The chain uses TRBV12-3 or TRBV12-4 and TRBJ1-3; the D gene is possibly TRBD1 (6 bases). The V end was cut by 7 bases, the J end by 3 bases, with 25 bases between. This CDR3 region has 18 residues.

This clone has at least ten counts. The rearrangement links TRBV6-2 or TRBV6-3 to TRBJ2-7; D unresolved. Looked up from germline, CDR1 is MNHEY and CDR2 is SVGEGT. The CDR3 runs 12 residues. Trimming cost V 10 bases and J 3 bases, with 13 bases left between them. CDR3 amino acids: CATADGYYEQYF. CDR3 bases: TGTGCCACCGCCGACGGGTACTACGAGCAGTACTTC.

In its sample, this clone was seen a few times. CDR3 sequence (DNA): TGTGCCAGCAGCCCGAAGGGACAGGGTGACTCCTACGAGCAGTACTTC. Its translation is CASSPKGQGDSYEQYF. The V call is TRBV7-9, the J call TRBJ2-7; 9 bases align to TRBD1. Germline-derived CDR1 and CDR2 are SEHNR and FQNEAQ (reference sequence). The CDR3 extends over 16 amino acids. Trimming cost V 5 bases and J 0 bases; bases outside gene matches: 8.

This clone appeared many times. This chain uses TRBV11-2 with TRBJ1-1; D remains ambiguous. The CDR3 is 12 amino acids. V was shortened by 3 bases and J by 8 bases, with 10 bases between the two germline ends. Germline V gene lookup returns CDR1 SGHAT and CDR2 FQNNGV. This CDR3 reads CASSFVVSEAFF. CDR3 DNA sequence: TGTGCCAGCAGCTTTGTGGTTTCCGAAGCTTTCTTT. Combining the CDR3 with reference TRBV11-2 and TRBJ1-1 gives the whole variable domain EAGVAQSPRYKIIEKRQSVAFWCNPISGHATLYWYQQILGQGPKLLIQFQNNGVVDDSQLPKDRFSAERLKGVDSTLKIQPAKLEDSAVYLCASSFVVSEAFFGQGTRLTVV.

This clone was observed at least ten times. This chain joins TRBV4-3 and TRBJ2-7; 7 nucleotides agree with TRBD1. Unmatched junction bases numbered 7, after V lost 0 bases and J lost 5 bases. Germline CDR1 is LGHNA and CDR2 is YSLEER. The CDR3 totals 15 residues. The CDR3 spells CASSQDQTGWNEQYF. The CDR3 nucleotides are TGCGCCAGCAGCCAAGACCAGACAGGGTGGAACGAGCAGTACTTC.

This clone is categorized as medium-sized. The chain is built from TRBV6-1 and TRBJ2-7, with TRBD1 identical over 11 bases. Unmatched junction bases numbered 2, after V lost 5 bases and J lost 2 bases. Germline V gene sequence: CDR1 MNHNS, CDR2 SASEGT. The CDR3 consists of 14 residues. The DNA for the CDR3 is TGTGCCAGCAGTCCGGGACAGGGGGCCTACGAGCAGTACTTC. The encoded protein is CASSPGQGAYEQYF.

In its sample, this clone was seen many times. The chain employs TRBV25-1 and TRBJ2-1; 8 bases match TRBD2. The V segment lost 2 bases and the J segment 2 bases; nucleotides outside the gene matches: 5. CDR1 MGHDK and CDR2 SYGVNS come from the germline V gene. The CDR3 spans 16 residues. CDR3 residues: CASSEPGTRTYNEQFF. As DNA, the CDR3 is TGTGCCAGCAGTGAACCCGGGACTAGGACCTACAATGAGCAGTTCTTC.

This clone was recorded many times. The chain combines TRBV7-9 with TRBJ2-7; D ambiguous. Between the trimmed V and J ends, which lost 5 bases and 0 bases, there was a span of 11 bases. The CDR3 is 14 amino acids. Germline V gene data show CDR1 as SEHNR and CDR2 as FQNEAQ (reference sequence). The CDR3 here is CASSTLPGSYEQYF. Here the CDR3 DNA reads TGTGCCAGCAGCACCCTCCCGGGCTCCTACGAGCAGTACTTC.

In this sample, this clone turned up many times. The V gene is TRBV3-1, the J gene TRBJ2-1, with 15 bases that match TRBD2. CDR3 size: 17 residues. Unmatched junction bases numbered 7, after V lost 2 bases and J lost 8 bases. Looked up from germline, CDR1 is LGHDT and CDR2 is YNNKEL (reference sequence). The CDR3 DNA is TGTGCCAGCAGCCAAATTCGGGGACTAGCGGGAGGTGATGAGCAGTTCTTC. Its protein product is CASSQIRGLAGGDEQFF.

This clone showed up many times. V usage is TRBV18 and J usage is TRBJ2-5; 7 bases fit TRBD2. The CDR3 is 16 residues long. Germline lookup yields CDR1 KGHSH and CDR2 LQKENI. V gave up 3 bases and J gave up 5 bases; unmatched junction bases: 12. As DNA, the CDR3 is TGTGCCAGCTCACCCGGAAGGGGACTACTTGGGGAGACCCAGTACTTC. This translates into CASSPGRGLLGETQYF.

There are many counts of this clone. A much bigger clone sits one base away, suggesting this may be a read error. This sequence joins TRBV3-1 and TRBJ2-2; D may be TRBD1 (9 bases). The CDR3 is 17 amino acids. The ends were cut back, 4 bases at V and 7 bases at J, with 22 bases in the middle. Germline V CDR1 and CDR2: LGHDT, YNNKEL (reference sequence). The CDR3 DNA follows: TGTGCCAGCAGCCCCGGGGGGGGGACAGGGCAGGACGGGGAGCTGTTTTTT. It translates to CASSPGGGTGQDGELFF.

Details on this clone: The sample holds other DNA sequences that translate to the same CDR3. This chain joins TRBV12-3 or TRBV12-4 and TRBJ2-3; TRBD2 matches 10 bases. This CDR3 is 16 amino acids long. Germline trimming cut 6 bases from V and 2 bases from J; bases unmatched to any gene: 8. The CDR3 loop reads CASSPEAGGFTDTQYF. As DNA, the CDR3 is TGTGCCAGCAGCCCTGAAGCGGGGGGGTTCACAGATACGCAGTATTTT.

Notes on this clone: A read error may explain this, as a much larger clone is one base away. Other nucleotide sequences in the sample specify the same CDR3. The J gene is TRBJ2-1, the V gene TRBV6-1; D is possibly TRBD2 (6 bases). CDR3 length: 14 amino acids. The V end lost 6 bases, the J end lost 6 bases, and 15 bases lay between the germline ends. Germline CDR1 reads MNHNS; CDR2 reads SASEGT. The DNA for the CDR3 is TGTGCCAGCAGCAATACGGGGGACTTCAATGAGCAGTTCTTC. Translation gives CASSNTGDFNEQFF.

This clone has ten or more counts. The chain uses TRBV3-1 and TRBJ2-7; D call uncertain. CDR1 is LGHDT, CDR2 YNNKEL, per germline (reference sequence). The ends were cut back, 0 bases at V and 0 bases at J, with 0 bases in the middle. This CDR3 has 12 amino acids. The DNA for the CDR3 is TGTGCCAGCAGCCAAGACTCCTACGAGCAGTACTTC. It yields the protein CASSQDSYEQYF.

To note about this clone: A much larger clone differs by one base, so this may be a read error. The rearrangement joins TRBV12-3 or TRBV12-4 to TRBJ2-7; TRBD2 matches at 8 bases. The CDR3 runs 12 residues. The V and J ends lost 6 bases and 7 bases, in that order; junction bases with no gene match: 5. The CDR3 region has the DNA TGTGCCAGCAGGTATCGGGGGGGAGAGCAGTACTTC. Translating gives CASRYRGGEQYF.

The V gene is TRBV15, the J gene TRBJ1-2; 9 bases are shared with TRBD1. Looked up from germline, CDR1 is LNHNV and CDR2 is YYDKDF (reference sequence). The J segment lost 10 bases and the V segment lost 4 bases, leaving 4 bases of the junction unmatched. This CDR3 has 12 amino acids. For the CDR3, the DNA is TGTGCCACCAGCATACGGACAGGGGCCTACACCTTC. It encodes CATSIRTGAYTF.

This clone appeared many times. The CDR3 spells CSAKQGASNQPQHF. DNA of the CDR3: TGCAGTGCTAAACAGGGGGCAAGCAATCAGCCCCAGCATTTT. This sequence joins TRBV20-1 and TRBJ1-5, with 9 bases matching TRBD1. The CDR3 extends over 14 amino acids. J gave up 1 base and V 4 bases, and 2 bases lay outside the gene matches. CDR1 and CDR2 (germline): DFQATT, SNEGSKA (reference sequence).